The 27 T cell receptor beta chains below were found in one sample sequenced in a study of T cells after yellow fever vaccination. Using its own MiXCR run on the 5' RACE reads, TCRdb lists one record per CDR3 protein. The table lists some 240,000 distinct CDR3 sequences, about 3.9% of them singletons. The sample was PBMCs, taken 15 days after the yellow fever booster vaccination. The source is a man between 18 and 35 years old who received the YFV17D yellow fever vaccine.

This clonotype appeared a few times. The chain links TRBV5-6 to TRBJ1-2; no clear D gene. Germline V gene lookup returns CDR1 SGHDT and CDR2 YYEEEE. Trimming left V 1 base short and J 13 bases short, with 17 bases between. This CDR3 is 13 amino acids long. The CDR3 coding sequence is TGTGCCAGCAGCTTGCGTGTGTCCAAGAGCGGCACCTTC. Translating it yields CASSLRVSKSGTF.

Ten or more counts support this clonotype. The V and J genes are TRBV12-3 or TRBV12-4 and TRBJ1-5; no clear D. Deletions cut 7 bases from V and 0 bases from J, with 10 bases between. The CDR3 contains 14 residues. In nucleotides, the CDR3 is TGTGCCAGCAACAACGTGAATAGCAATCAGCCCCAGCATTTT. Its protein is CASNNVNSNQPQHF.

This clonotype was detected many times. J is TRBJ2-7 and V is TRBV3-1; the match to TRBD2 covers 7 bases. Germline assignment: CDR1 LGHDT and CDR2 YNNKEL (reference sequence). The CDR3 covers 15 residues. V shed 5 bases, J shed 3 bases, and the junction held 10 bases outside the gene matches. The CDR3 DNA follows: TGTGCCAGCAGCAACATGCCTTGGGGGGGCTACGAGCAGTACTTC. This sequence encodes CASSNMPWGGYEQYF.

This clonotype was detected ten times or more. V usage is TRBV10-3 and J usage is TRBJ2-7; TRBD1 or TRBD2 may be the D gene (5 bases each). V was shortened by 6 bases and J by 5 bases, with 20 bases between the two germline ends. Germline V gives CDR1 ENHRY, CDR2 SYGVKD. This CDR3 spans 15 amino acids. CDR3 sequence (DNA): TGTGCCATCAGCGCCCTCGGGACGGCGTCAAACGAGCAGTACGTC. Protein product: CAISALGTASNEQYV.

This clonotype has only a few counts. The gene calls are TRBV2 and TRBJ1-1; D gene unclear. This CDR3 comprises 12 residues. V was pared by 7 bases and J by 5 bases, with 11 bases between. The germline V gene encodes CDR1 SNHLY and CDR2 FYNNEI. CDR3 nucleotides: TGTGCCAGCAATCAGGTCGAAACTGAAGCTTTCTTT. Encoded protein: CASNQVETEAFF.

At least ten counts were recorded for this clonotype. The V and J genes are TRBV5-1 and TRBJ2-1; the D is unclear. This CDR3 spans 12 amino acids. Between the trimmed V and J ends, which lost 0 bases and 5 bases, there was a span of 3 bases. Per germline, CDR1 SGHRS and CDR2 YFSETQ. The DNA of the CDR3 is TGCGCCAGCAGCTTGGGGCACAATGAGCAGTTCTTC. Translated, it gives CASSLGHNEQFF.

In this sample, this clonotype turned up many times. The chain combines TRBV6-5 with TRBJ2-1; 12 nucleotides match TRBD1. This CDR3 spans 14 amino acids. Germline V gene sequence: CDR1 MNHEY, CDR2 SVGAGI. V was pared by 7 bases and J by 6 bases, with 4 bases of the junction left unmatched. CDR3 DNA sequence: TGTGCCAGCACCGGGACAGGGGGCACCAATGAGCAGTTCTTC. It translates to CASTGTGGTNEQFF.

This sequence joins TRBV20-1 and TRBJ2-5; TRBD2 matches 11 bases. CDR3 length: 17 amino acids. CDR1 is DFQATT and CDR2 is SNEGSKA in the germline V gene (reference sequence). With V trimmed by 3 bases and J by 1 base, 10 bases remained unmatched. The CDR3 is CSARPERLAGSQETQYF. The CDR3, as DNA: TGCAGTGCTAGGCCCGAACGACTAGCGGGGAGCCAAGAGACCCAGTACTTC.

The chain joins TRBV6-5 to TRBJ1-5; D gene uncertain. V dropped 6 bases and J dropped 1 base, with 13 bases sitting between them. Germline V gene lookup returns CDR1 MNHEY and CDR2 SVGAGI. The CDR3 runs 15 residues. The CDR3 DNA reads TGTGCCAGCAGCATAGACCCGGAGAGCAATCAGCCCCAGCATTTT. Translation gives CASSIDPESNQPQHF.

This clonotype came up many times. V is TRBV9 and J is TRBJ1-1; D gene uncertain. The CDR3 contains 13 residues. The ends were cut back, 0 bases at V and 1 base at J, with 4 bases in the middle. Germline CDR1 SGDLS, CDR2 YYNGEE. CDR3 in amino acids: CASSVAPNTEAFF. Written as DNA, the CDR3 is TGTGCCAGCAGCGTAGCGCCGAACACTGAAGCTTTCTTT.

This clonotype was detected ten times or more. The chain uses TRBV7-9 and TRBJ1-2, with D possibly TRBD1 on 5 matching bases. The V gene lost 1 base and the J gene lost 4 bases, with 16 bases spanning the gap. Germline V gene sequence: CDR1 SEHNR, CDR2 FQNEAQ (reference sequence). This CDR3 spans 16 amino acids. This chain's CDR3 is CASSLGQGQVGYGYTF. Here the CDR3 DNA reads TGTGCCAGCAGCTTAGGGCAGGGTCAAGTAGGCTATGGCTACACCTTC.

This clonotype was detected many times. V gene TRBV29-1 combines with J gene TRBJ2-4; D gene uncertain. Per the germline V gene, CDR1 is SQVTM and CDR2 is ANQGSEA. The CDR3 totals 13 residues. Between the trimmed V and J ends, which lost 7 bases and 1 base, there was a span of 11 bases. The CDR3 spells CSALPYAKNIQYF. In nucleotides, the CDR3 is TGCAGCGCCCTGCCATACGCCAAAAACATTCAGTACTTC.

This clonotype appeared many times. V is TRBV5-4 and J is TRBJ2-4; the match to TRBD2 covers 7 bases. The CDR3 is 13 residues long. V lost 5 bases, J lost 3 bases, and 2 bases stayed unmatched. The germline V gene encodes CDR1 SGHNT and CDR2 YYREEE (reference sequence). CDR3 sequence: CASSWGGKNIQYF. The DNA for the CDR3 is TGTGCCAGCAGTTGGGGGGGCAAAAACATTCAGTACTTC. Together with reference TRBV5-4 and TRBJ2-4, the CDR3 gives the full variable domain: ETGVTQSPTHLIKTRGQQVTLRCSSQSGHNTVSWYQQALGQGPQFIFQYYREEENGRGNFPPRFSGLQFPNYSSELNVNALELDDSALYLCASSWGGKNIQYFGAGTRLSVL.

Ten or more counts support this clonotype. This sequence joins TRBV5-1 and TRBJ2-1, with D perhaps matching TRBD1 (6 bases). The CDR3 has 17 residues. The V gene's germline CDR1 is SGHRS and CDR2 YFSETQ. V lost 0 bases to trimming and J lost 7 bases, with 20 bases between them. The CDR3 protein is CASSLGDTLPGLNEQFF. CDR3 bases: TGCGCCAGCAGCTTGGGGGACACCCTACCGGGATTGAATGAGCAGTTCTTC.

This clonotype was seen many times. The chain joins TRBV3-1 to TRBJ2-1; 8 nucleotides agree with TRBD1. This CDR3 has 16 residues. Losses at the gene ends were 1 base for V and 10 bases for J; bases not matched to a gene: 12. Germline V gene lookup returns CDR1 LGHDT and CDR2 YNNKEL (reference sequence). The CDR3 sequence is CASSQVPETGVSEQFF. DNA for the CDR3: TGTGCCAGCAGCCAAGTGCCCGAGACAGGGGTAAGCGAGCAGTTCTTC.

This clonotype occurred many times. The chain recombines TRBV5-1 with TRBJ2-5, with D tentatively TRBD1 (6 bases). The germline gives CDR1 SGHRS, CDR2 YFSETQ. There are 16 residues in the CDR3. The germline V and J ends were trimmed by 0 bases and 3 bases, with 15 bases remaining between them. CDR3 DNA sequence: TGCGCCAGCAGCTTGGTAACCGGGACAACCAAAGAGACCCAGTACTTC. Its protein is CASSLVTGTTKETQYF.

This clonotype was picked up many times. This chain joins TRBV12-3 or TRBV12-4 and TRBJ1-2; D unclear. The CDR3 covers 15 residues. Trimming shortened V by 0 bases and J by 4 bases, and 12 bases separated the two germline ends. CDR3 sequence: CASSLALGRRYGYTF. The CDR3 nucleotides are TGTGCCAGCAGTTTAGCGCTGGGTAGGCGCTATGGCTACACCTTC.

This clonotype has a count of ten or more. The V call is TRBV6-2 or TRBV6-3, the J call TRBJ2-5, with D maybe TRBD1 (6 bases). CDR1 MNHEY and CDR2 SVGEGT come from the germline V gene. The CDR3 sequence is 16 residues long. Trimming stripped 6 bases from V and 0 bases from J, with 17 bases between. The CDR3 DNA is TGTGCCAGCAGCCAACCGGGACACCTAAACCAAGAGACCCAGTACTTC. This gives the protein CASSQPGHLNQETQYF.

This clonotype was seen at least ten times. J is TRBJ1-2 and V is TRBV5-1, with 10 nucleotides matching TRBD1. J gave up 5 bases and V 4 bases, and 8 bases lay outside the gene matches. The CDR3 totals 15 residues. The V gene's germline CDR1 is SGHRS and CDR2 YFSETQ. CDR3 in amino acids: CASSQGQGVNYGYTF. The CDR3 bases are TGCGCCAGCAGCCAAGGACAGGGGGTGAATTATGGCTACACCTTC.

This clonotype was seen repeatedly, ten times or more. This chain connects TRBV7-6 to TRBJ2-3, with TRBD1 matching over 7 bases. The CDR3 sequence is 17 residues long. Germline V gene sequence: CDR1 SGHVS, CDR2 FNYEAQ. The junction had 16 bases not matched to a gene; V was cut back by 4 bases and J by 6 bases. CDR3 amino acids: CASSSAYTPGQSDTQYF. Written as DNA, the CDR3 is TGTGCCAGCAGCTCCGCTTACACCCCGGGACAGTCGGATACGCAGTATTTT.

This clonotype was counted many times. The chain carries TRBV4-1 and TRBJ1-1; the D is unclear. Trimming stripped 0 bases from V and 5 bases from J, with 13 bases between. Germline lookup yields CDR1 MGHRA and CDR2 YSYEKL. The CDR3 contains 15 residues. The DNA for the CDR3 is TGCGCCAGCAGCCAAGAAGTGGCAGGTGGGACTGAAGCTTTCTTT. It translates to CASSQEVAGGTEAFF.

This clonotype was seen at least ten times. J is TRBJ2-7 and V is TRBV9, with D uncertain. V lost 3 bases and J lost 0, with 10 bases in between. CDR3 length equals 14 residues. Germline lookup yields CDR1 SGDLS and CDR2 YYNGEE. The CDR3 DNA sequence: TGTGCCAGCAGCGCCCGGGCCCTCTCCTACGAGCAGTACTTC. It is translated as CASSARALSYEQYF.

In its sample, this clonotype was seen many times. The chain joins TRBV7-3 to TRBJ2-7; 10 bases match TRBD2. V lost 0 bases and J lost 6; bases outside the gene matches: 8. Germline V gene sequence: CDR1 SGHTA, CDR2 FQGTGA. CDR3 length: 16 residues. The CDR3 DNA reads as TGTGCCAGCAGCTTAACTGGGACTAGCGCGCTTCGCGAGCAGTACTTC. The encoded protein is CASSLTGTSALREQYF.

In its sample, this clonotype was seen many times. This chain links TRBV11-3 with TRBJ2-3; D uncertain. The CDR3 loop spans 15 amino acids. The V end lost 4 bases, the J end lost 1 base, and 12 bases lay between the germline ends. Per the germline V gene, CDR1 is SGHNT and CDR2 is YENEEA. CDR3 nucleotides: TGTGCCAGCAGCTCAAACGGCCGAGGCACAGATACGCAGTATTTT. It translates to CASSSNGRGTDTQYF.

The table lists this clonotype with a few counts. The chain employs TRBV19 and TRBJ2-5; 8 bases map to TRBD1. The CDR3 has 13 residues. After removal of 7 bases from V and 4 bases from J, the junction contained 5 bases not matched to a gene. Germline values: CDR1 LNHDA, CDR2 SQIVND (reference sequence). CDR3 sequence reads: CASTHRGVETQYF. The CDR3 region has the DNA TGTGCCAGTACTCACAGGGGGGTAGAGACCCAGTACTTC.

This clonotype was seen at least ten times. The gene calls are TRBV7-2 and TRBJ2-7; D call uncertain. The CDR3 covers 15 residues. Trimming removed 1 base at V and 3 bases at J, with 13 bases between. Germline V CDR1 and CDR2: SGHTA, FQGNSA. CDR3 loop: CASSLDPGLNYEQYF. The CDR3 nucleotides read TGTGCCAGCAGCTTAGATCCGGGCTTGAACTACGAGCAGTACTTC.

Ten or more counts support this clonotype. The chain has TRBV4-3 and TRBJ2-2; D uncertain. Germline values: CDR1 LGHNA, CDR2 YSLEER. The length of the CDR3 is 16 residues. The ends were cut back, 3 bases at V and 1 base at J, with 12 bases in the middle. The CDR3 DNA is TGCGCCAGCAGCCAGTTCAACAGACTGAACACCGGGGAGCTGTTTTTT. Residues: CASSQFNRLNTGELFF.